These T cell receptor beta chains were read from a single sample in a study of blood T cells in healthy people across ages. MiXCR was run by TCRdb on the 5' RACE reads, yielding one entry per CDR3 protein. This table has around 1,800,000 distinct CDR3 sequences, roughly two fifths appearing once. Sequenced material: blood. These receptors were taken from a human donor in good health. CDR3s include the opening cysteine and the closing phenylalanine or tryptophan. A D gene is named only where the DNA matches it firmly. Size is omitted from some rows. Given values are once, few, many or a class for expanded clones.

clone_size j_call v_call d_call cdr3_nt cdr3_aa
- TRBJ2-7 TRBV3-1 - TGTGCCAGCAGCCAAGCTCCAGCCCTCGCCTACGAGCAGTACTTC CASSQAPALAYEQYF
few TRBJ1-2 TRBV4-1 - TGCGCCAGCAGCCAAGACGGGCGATACTATGGCTACACCTTC CASSQDGRYYGYTF
- TRBJ2-1 TRBV20-1 - TGCAGTGCTAGAGATTACCTAGCCAGGGAGTACAATGAGCAGTTCTTC CSARDYLAREYNEQFF
few TRBJ1-6 TRBV20-1 - TGCAGTGCTAGAGTGAACAGTCGGCACTCACCCCTCCACTTT CSARVNSRHSPLHF
few TRBJ1-3 TRBV7-2 - TGTGCCAGCAGCTTCGGGGGCTACACCATATATTTT CASSFGGYTIYF
- TRBJ2-7 TRBV20-1 - TGCAGTGCTAGAGTCGGGGGACAAGTCTACGAGCAGTACTTC CSARVGGQVYEQYF
many TRBJ1-2 TRBV7-2 - TGTGCCAGCAGCTTAGGCCATAGTTATGGCTACACCTTC CASSLGHSYGYTF
- TRBJ2-3 TRBV7-2 - TGTGCCAGCAGCTTAGCTGGTCCCATAGATACGCAGTATTTT CASSLAGPIDTQYF
- TRBJ1-6 TRBV12-3/TRBV12-4 - TGTGCCAGCACTCAGACCAATTCACCCCTCCACTTT CASTQTNSPLHF
few TRBJ1-2 TRBV29-1 - TGCAGCGTTGAACCCGGGGGACACAGCTACACCTTC CSVEPGGHSYTF
- TRBJ2-3 TRBV15 - TGTGCCACCAGCAGAGATCAGCCCCGAGGCACAGATACGCAGTATTTT CATSRDQPRGTDTQYF
- TRBJ1-1 TRBV30 TRBD1 TGTGCCTGGTTAATTACAGGGGACGAAGCTTTCTTT CAWLITGDEAFF
few TRBJ2-7 TRBV10-3 - TGTGCCATCAGTGATCCGGGGTTCTCCTACGAGCAGTACTTC CAISDPGFSYEQYF
- TRBJ2-1 TRBV5-1 - TGCGCCAGCAGCTCGGACCACCCAGCCTACAATGAGCAGTTCTTC CASSSDHPAYNEQFF
- TRBJ2-1 TRBV24-1 TRBD2 TGTGCCACCAGTGAGCTGACTAGCGGGGGGGCTGACGAGCAGTTCTTC CATSELTSGGADEQFF
few TRBJ1-1 TRBV4-2 - TGTGCCAGTGGGGAAATGGGTGGGTTAAACACTGAAGCTTTCTTT CASGEMGGLNTEAFF
- TRBJ2-1 TRBV6-5 TRBD1 TGTGCCAGCAGTTACATTCGACAGGGGGTCGATGAGCAGTTCTTC CASSYIRQGVDEQFF